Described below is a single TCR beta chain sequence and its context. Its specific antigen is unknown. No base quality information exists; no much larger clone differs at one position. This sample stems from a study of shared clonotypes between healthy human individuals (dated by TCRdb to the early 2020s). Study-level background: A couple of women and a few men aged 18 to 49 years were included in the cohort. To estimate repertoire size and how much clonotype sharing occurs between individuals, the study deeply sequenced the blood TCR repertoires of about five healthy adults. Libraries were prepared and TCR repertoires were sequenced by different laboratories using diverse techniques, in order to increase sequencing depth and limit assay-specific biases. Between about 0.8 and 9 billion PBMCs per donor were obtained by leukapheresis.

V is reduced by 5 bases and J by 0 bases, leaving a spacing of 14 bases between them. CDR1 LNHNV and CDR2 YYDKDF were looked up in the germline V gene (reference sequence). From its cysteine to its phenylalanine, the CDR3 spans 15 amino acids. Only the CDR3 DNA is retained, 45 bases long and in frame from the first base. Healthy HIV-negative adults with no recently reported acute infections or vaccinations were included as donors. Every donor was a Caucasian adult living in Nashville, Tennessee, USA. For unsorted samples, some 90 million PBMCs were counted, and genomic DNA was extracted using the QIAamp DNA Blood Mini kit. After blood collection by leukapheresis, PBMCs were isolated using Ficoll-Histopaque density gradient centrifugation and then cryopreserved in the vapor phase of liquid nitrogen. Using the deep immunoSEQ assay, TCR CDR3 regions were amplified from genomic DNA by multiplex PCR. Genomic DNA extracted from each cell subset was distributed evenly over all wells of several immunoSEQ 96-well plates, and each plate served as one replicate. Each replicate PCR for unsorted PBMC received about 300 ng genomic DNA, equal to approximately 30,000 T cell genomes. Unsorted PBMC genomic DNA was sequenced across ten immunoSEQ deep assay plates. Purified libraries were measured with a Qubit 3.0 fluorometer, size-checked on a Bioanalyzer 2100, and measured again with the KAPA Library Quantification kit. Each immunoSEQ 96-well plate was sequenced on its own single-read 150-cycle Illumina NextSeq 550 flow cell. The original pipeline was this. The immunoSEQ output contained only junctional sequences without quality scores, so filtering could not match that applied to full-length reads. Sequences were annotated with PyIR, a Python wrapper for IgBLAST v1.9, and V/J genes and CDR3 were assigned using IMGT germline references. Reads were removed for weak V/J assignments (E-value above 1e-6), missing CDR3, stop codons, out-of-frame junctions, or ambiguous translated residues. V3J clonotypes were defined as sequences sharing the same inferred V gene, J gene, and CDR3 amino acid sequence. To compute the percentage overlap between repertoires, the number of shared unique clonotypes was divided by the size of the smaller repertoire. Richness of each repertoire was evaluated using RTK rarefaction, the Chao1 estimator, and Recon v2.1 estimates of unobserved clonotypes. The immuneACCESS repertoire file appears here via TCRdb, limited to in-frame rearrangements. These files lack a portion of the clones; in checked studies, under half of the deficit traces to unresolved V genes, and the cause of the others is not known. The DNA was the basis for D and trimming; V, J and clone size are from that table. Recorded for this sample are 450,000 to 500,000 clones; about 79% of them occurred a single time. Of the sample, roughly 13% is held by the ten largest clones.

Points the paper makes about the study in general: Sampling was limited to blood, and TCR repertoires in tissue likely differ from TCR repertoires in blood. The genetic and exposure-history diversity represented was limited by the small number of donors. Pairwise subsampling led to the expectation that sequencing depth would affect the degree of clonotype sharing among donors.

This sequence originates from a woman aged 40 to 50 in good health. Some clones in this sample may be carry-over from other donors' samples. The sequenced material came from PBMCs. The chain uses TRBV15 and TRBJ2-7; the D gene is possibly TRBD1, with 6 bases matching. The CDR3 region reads CATSRARGSSYEQYF. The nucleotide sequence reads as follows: TGTGCCACCAGCCGCGCAAGGGGGAGCTCCTACGAGCAGTACTTC.